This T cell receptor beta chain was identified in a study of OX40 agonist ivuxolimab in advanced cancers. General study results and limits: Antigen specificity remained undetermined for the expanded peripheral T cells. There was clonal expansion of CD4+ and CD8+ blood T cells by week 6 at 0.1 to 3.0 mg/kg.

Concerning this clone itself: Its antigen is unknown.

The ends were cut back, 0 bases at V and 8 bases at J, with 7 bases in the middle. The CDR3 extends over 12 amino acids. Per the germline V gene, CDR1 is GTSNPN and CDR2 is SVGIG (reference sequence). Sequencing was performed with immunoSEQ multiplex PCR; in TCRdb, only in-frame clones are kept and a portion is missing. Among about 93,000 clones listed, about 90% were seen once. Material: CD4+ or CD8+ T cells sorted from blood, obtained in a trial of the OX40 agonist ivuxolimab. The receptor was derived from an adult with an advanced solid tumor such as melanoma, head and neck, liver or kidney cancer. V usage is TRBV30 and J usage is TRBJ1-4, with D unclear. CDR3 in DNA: TGTGCCTGGAGTGTCATTTTCGAAAAACTGTTTTTT. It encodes CAWSVIFEKLFF.